A single sample gave rise to the 9 T cell receptor beta chains below, sequenced in a study of blood T cells in healthy people across ages. A second PCR of about 6 to 12 cycles used a sample-barcoded 5' primer and a J-beta primer mix. TCRdb reanalysed the 5' RACE reads using MiXCR and keeps one entry per CDR3 protein. Of about 940,000 distinct CDR3 sequences listed, 45% to 50% are singletons. The sequencing sample was made of blood. The receptors come from a man aged 25 to 40 in good health.

This clonotype showed up just a few times. The V gene is TRBV5-1, the J gene TRBJ2-7; no clear D gene. V lost 0 bases and J 3 bases, leaving 10 bases between the germline ends. The CDR3 has 14 amino acids. Germline V gene sequence: CDR1 SGHRS, CDR2 YFSETQ. Written as DNA, the CDR3 is TGCGCCAGCAGCTTGGGTAAGGGCAACTACGAGCAGTACTTC. Translated, it gives CASSLGKGNYEQYF.

This clonotype was seen a few times. This chain uses TRBV4-3 with TRBJ2-1; TRBD2 matches 8 bases. Germline lookup yields CDR1 LGHNA and CDR2 YSLEER. V lost 1 base to trimming and J lost 9 bases; unmatched junction nucleotides: 8. This CDR3 comprises 15 residues. The CDR3 DNA follows: TGCGCCAGCAGCCAAGGGGCGCGGGGGGTATGTGAGCAGTTCTTC. Translating it yields CASSQGARGVCEQFF.

V usage is TRBV7-2 and J usage is TRBJ2-7, with D uncertain. CDR1 SGHTA and CDR2 FQGNSA come from the germline V gene. The CDR3 loop spans 14 amino acids. The V and J ends lost 5 bases and 0 bases respectively, with 11 bases between them. The CDR3 is CASSRTLSSYEQYF. CDR3 bases: TGTGCCAGCAGCCGAACACTAAGCTCCTACGAGCAGTACTTC.

This clonotype was counted a single time. The junction does not match germline at one end; this may be a read error. The chain combines TRBV7-9 with TRBJ1-4; D remains unclear. The germline gives CDR1 SEHNR, CDR2 FQNEAQ (reference sequence). CDR3 size: 11 residues. CDR3 loop: CASSLDEKPFF. For the CDR3, the DNA is TGTGCCAGCAGCTTGGACGAAAAACCGTTTTTT.

A remark on this clonotype: At one end, the junction sequence differs from germline, possibly due to a read error. The V and J genes are TRBV4-1 and TRBJ2-7; D not resolved. The DNA end favors TRBJ2-5, so the J call may be wrong. The CDR3 is made up of 14 amino acids. The V gene's germline CDR1 is MGHRA and CDR2 YSYEKL. CDR3 DNA sequence: TGCGCCAGCGGCCAATATACCGCGTCGGAGACCCAGTACTTC. Protein: CASGQYTASETQYF.

As concerns this clonotype: A single base separates this from a much larger clone, so it may be a read error. The chain's CDR3 is CASSFRDRGNNEQYF. CDR3 coding DNA: TGTGCCAGCAGCTTCCGGGACAGGGGTAACAATGAGCAGTACTTC. The chain uses TRBV7-9 and TRBJ2-1; 10 bases line up with TRBD1. The assigned J gene may be wrong: the sequence end matches TRBJ2-7 better. The V gene's germline CDR1 is SEHNR and CDR2 FQNEAQ (reference sequence). This CDR3 is built from 15 residues.

The V call is TRBV14, the J call TRBJ1-5; TRBD1 is a possible D gene (5 bases). The V end lost 3 bases, the J end lost 11 bases, and 11 bases lay between the germline ends. This CDR3 has 12 amino acids. The germline V gene encodes CDR1 SGHDN and CDR2 FVKESK. CDR3 sequence (DNA): TGTGCCAGCAGCCAGTATCTCAGGGCCCAGCATTTT. Its protein is CASSQYLRAQHF.

This chain connects TRBV6-5 to TRBJ2-3, with D perhaps matching TRBD1 or TRBD2 (6 bases each). This CDR3 contains 15 residues. V gave up 7 bases and J gave up 0 bases, with 14 bases separating them. Germline V lookup: CDR1 MNHEY, CDR2 SVGAGI. The CDR3 DNA follows: TGTGCCAGCACCCCGGGGGACACTAGCACAGATACGCAGTATTTT. Protein: CASTPGDTSTDTQYF.

The J gene is TRBJ2-5, the V gene TRBV3-1; 10 bases are shared with TRBD2. Germline trimming cut 4 bases from V and 2 bases from J; bases unmatched to any gene: 7. The germline gives CDR1 LGHDT, CDR2 YNNKEL (reference sequence). This CDR3 region has 16 residues. CDR3 amino acids: CASSPELAGKQETQYF. CDR3 nucleotides: TGTGCCAGCAGCCCTGAACTAGCGGGGAAACAAGAGACCCAGTACTTC.